Listed below are T cell receptor beta chains from one sample, sequenced in a study of PD-1 blockade in classical Hodgkin lymphoma. Sequenced by immunoSEQ multiplex PCR; TCRdb stores in-frame clones only, minus some. This sample has around 19,000 clones, with approximately 90% found just once. The sample here was peripheral blood mononuclear cells (PBMCs), taken before the second cycle of nivolumab. The origin of the receptors is a human donor with classical Hodgkin lymphoma. Each CDR3 is given with its conserved first and last residue. D genes are given only for firm matches. Clone size, where shown, is once, few, many, or a class for clones that have expanded.

>TRBJ2-7|TRBV18|-|TRBD1
CASSPPRGLNEQYF
TGTGCCAGCTCACCTCCAAGGGGGCTCAACGAGCAGTACTTC
>TRBJ2-2|TRBV27|few|-
CASSLRITGELFF
TGTGCCAGCAGTTTACGTATCACCGGGGAGCTGTTTTTT
>TRBJ2-3|TRBV9|-|TRBD1
CASSALTGGPDTQYF
TGTGCCAGCAGCGCCTTGACAGGGGGCCCAGATACGCAGTATTTT
>TRBJ2-1|TRBV11-2|-|-
CASSYRWDNEQFF
TGTGCCAGCAGCTACAGGTGGGACAATGAGCAGTTCTTC
>TRBJ1-4|TRBV5-1|-|-
CASSLAGEGEKLFF
TGCGCCAGCAGCTTGGCAGGGGAAGGTGAAAAACTGTTTTTT
>TRBJ1-1|TRBV4-3|-|-
CASSQGYWGATEAFF
TGCGCCAGCAGCCAAGGGTACTGGGGAGCCACTGAAGCTTTCTTT
>TRBJ1-1|TRBV5-6|large|-
CASSPSTGTEAFF
TGTGCCAGCAGCCCCTCGACGGGAACTGAAGCTTTCTTT
>TRBJ2-2|TRBV7-9|-|-
CASSLVTGELFF
TGTGCCAGCAGCTTAGTGACCGGGGAGCTGTTTTTT
>TRBJ1-4|TRBV6-6|once|-
CASSRGSANEKLFF
TGTGCCAGCAGTAGGGGCAGCGCTAATGAAAAACTGTTTTTT
>TRBJ2-7|TRBV5-1|-|TRBD2
CASSSGLAGSSYEQYF
TGCGCCAGCAGCTCCGGACTAGCGGGAAGCTCCTACGAGCAGTACTTC
>TRBJ2-3|TRBV7-2|-|-
CASSLYRGGQPQYF
TGTGCCAGCAGCTTGTATCGGGGGGGACAGCCGCAGTATTTT
>TRBJ1-1|TRBV6-1|-|TRBD1
CASSDDRGIAEAFF
TGTGCCAGCAGTGACGACAGGGGGATTGCTGAAGCTTTCTTT
>TRBJ2-2|TRBV5-1|-|-
CASSPENTGELFF
TGCGCCAGCAGCCCGGAGAACACCGGGGAGCTGTTTTTT
>TRBJ1-1|TRBV27|-|-
CASGGRVTEAFF
TGTGCCAGCGGAGGCAGGGTCACTGAAGCTTTCTTT
>TRBJ2-7|TRBV5-1|-|-
CASSLDRTSADRQYF
TGCGCCAGCAGCTTGGATCGGACTTCGGCGGACCGGCAGTACTTC
>TRBJ2-7|TRBV27|-|-
CASSAGAGKGGYEQYF
TGTGCCAGCAGTGCCGGGGCGGGGAAAGGTGGATACGAGCAGTACTTC
>TRBJ2-2|TRBV5-1|-|-
CASSLQVTGELFF
TGCGCCAGCAGCTTGCAGGTCACCGGGGAGCTGTTTTTT
>TRBJ1-2|TRBV27|once|-
CASSLTGFGYTF
TGTGCCAGCAGTTTAACAGGGTTTGGCTACACCTTC
>TRBJ1-6|TRBV5-1|-|TRBD1
CASSLGTGENSPLHF
TGCGCCAGCAGCTTGGGGACAGGGGAGAATTCACCCCTCCACTTT
>TRBJ2-7|TRBV5-6|-|-
CASSLAGSREQYF
TGTGCCAGCAGCTTGGCCGGGAGTCGCGAGCAGTACTTC
>TRBJ1-5|TRBV6-1|-|-
CASSEVIGWIQPQHF
TGTGCCAGCAGTGAAGTCATAGGGTGGATTCAGCCCCAGCATTTT
>TRBJ2-6|TRBV6-5|once|TRBD2
CASTGAGAGANVLTF
TGTGCCAGCACCGGGGCGGGGGCTGGGGCCAACGTCCTGACTTTC
>TRBJ2-7|TRBV2|-|-
CASMGAPYEQYF
TGTGCCAGCATGGGGGCCCCCTACGAGCAGTACTTC